Presented here are 10 T cell receptor beta chains from one specimen sequenced in a study of blood T cell repertoires in COVID-19. Data came from immunoSEQ multiplex PCR; TCRdb stores just in-frame clones and leaves some out. The data contain around 100,000 clones, about 77% of them singletons. Sequencing was done on a sample of peripheral blood. These receptors came from a woman between 65 and 79 years old with acute or convalescent COVID-19.

The rearrangement links TRBV5-1 to TRBJ2-6; 10 positions agree with TRBD2. The J segment lost 0 bases and the V segment lost 2 bases, leaving 11 bases of the junction unmatched. CDR3 length: 20 amino acids. Germline V gene lookup returns CDR1 SGHRS and CDR2 YFSETQ. DNA for the CDR3: TGCGCCAGCAGCTTCGTACTAGCGGGGATTCCTTCCTCTGGGGCCAACGTCCTGACTTTC. Amino acids: CASSFVLAGIPSSGANVLTF.

This chain uses TRBV6-7 with TRBJ2-3; TRBD1 matches at 8 bases. TRBV6-7 is placed among ORFs of uncertain function. Losses at the gene ends were 1 base for V and 4 bases for J; bases not matched to a gene: 7. The CDR3 covers 16 residues. The CDR3: CASSYWGQAIPDTQYF. CDR3 DNA: TGTGCCAGCAGTTACTGGGGACAGGCAATCCCAGATACGCAGTATTTT.

The rearrangement joins TRBV3-1 (or the pseudogene TRBV3-2) to TRBJ1-1, with D perhaps matching TRBD1 (5 bases). Germline lookup yields CDR1 LGHDT and CDR2 YNNKEL (reference sequence). CDR3 size: 13 residues. V dropped 0 bases and J dropped 6 bases, with 8 bases sitting between them. In nucleotides, the CDR3 is TGTGCCAGCAGCCAAGAACCGGGGGCTGAAGCTTTCTTT. It yields the protein CASSQEPGAEAFF.

This clone was picked up a small number of times. This chain joins TRBV27 and TRBJ1-4, with 10 bases lining up with TRBD1. This CDR3 region has 15 residues. Germline values: CDR1 MNHEY, CDR2 SMNVEV (reference sequence). After removal of 3 bases from V and 8 bases from J, the junction contained 6 bases not matched to a gene. Here the CDR3 DNA reads TGTGCCAGCAGTTTCGGGACAGGGGTCGGAGAAAAACTGTTTTTT. This codes for CASSFGTGVGEKLFF.

The V call is TRBV6-2 or TRBV6-3, the J call TRBJ2-1; no firm D call. Germline V gives CDR1 MNHEY, CDR2 SVGEGT. Between the trimmed V and J ends, which lost 5 bases and 6 bases, there was a span of 11 bases. This CDR3 is 13 amino acids long. The CDR3 DNA reads TGTGCCAGCAGTAGTACCGAGCGCAATGAGCAGTTCTTC. This encodes CASSSTERNEQFF.

The chain joins TRBV7-8 to TRBJ2-5; 8 positions agree with TRBD2. This CDR3 has 17 amino acids. Per germline, CDR1 SGHVS and CDR2 FQNEAQ. V lost 5 bases and J lost 5; bases outside the gene matches: 16. CDR3 coding DNA: TGTGCCAGCAGCAAAACGCCATTAGCGGGGATGGGGGAGACCCAGTACTTC. It codes for CASSKTPLAGMGETQYF.

The gene calls are TRBV19 and TRBJ1-1, with D possibly TRBD1 on 5 matching bases. The CDR3 runs 14 residues. The germline gives CDR1 LNHDA, CDR2 SQIVND (reference sequence). The ends were cut back, 5 bases at V and 5 bases at J, with 15 bases in the middle. CDR3 coding DNA: TGTGCCAGTAGTGCCAGGGTAGATGGGACTGAAGCTTTCTTT. Amino acid sequence: CASSARVDGTEAFF.

This clone was recorded once. This chain connects TRBV2 to TRBJ1-5; D perhaps matches TRBD1 (6 bases). Trimming cost V 8 bases and J 7 bases, with 21 bases left between them. The CDR3 covers 15 residues. CDR1 is SNHLY, CDR2 FYNNEI, per germline. This CDR3 reads CASRRGVGAGQPQHF. CDR3 DNA sequence: TGTGCCAGCCGCCGGGGGGTGGGGGCGGGGCAGCCCCAGCATTTT.

The chain links TRBV28 to TRBJ2-3; possible D gene TRBD2, 11 bases. CDR3 length: 18 residues. V was pared by 8 bases and J by 0 bases, with 24 bases between. Germline V lookup: CDR1 MDHEN, CDR2 SYDVKM. CDR3 sequence (DNA): TGTGCCAGCTACCGGGACAGGGGACTAGCGGCTAGCACAGATACGCAGTATTTT. It specifies CASYRDRGLAASTDTQYF. The variable domain in full, with the rest retrieved from reference TRBV28 and TRBJ2-3, is DVKVTQSSRYLVKRTGEKVFLECVQDMDHENMFWYRQDPGLGLRLIYFSYDVKMKEKGDIPEGYSVSREKKERFSLILESASTNQTSMYLCASYRDRGLAASTDTQYFGPGTRLTVL.

The gene calls are TRBV6-1 and TRBJ1-4; no reliable D call. CDR3 length equals 16 residues. Germline CDR1 and CDR2: MNHNS and SASEGT. V was clipped by 3 bases and J by 3 bases, with 14 bases between them. The CDR3 sequence: CASSDAGRWANEKLFF. The CDR3 nucleotides are TGTGCCAGCAGTGACGCAGGAAGGTGGGCTAATGAAAAACTGTTTTTT.